The 17 T cell receptor beta chains in this list originate from one sample, sequenced in a study of T cell responses to AZD1222 COVID-19 vaccine. Clones were sequenced by immunoSEQ multiplex PCR, and TCRdb holds only the in-frame ones, with some missing. Found here are roughly 110,000 clones, 70% to 90% of them singletons; the top ten hold 6% to 7%. Specimen: peripheral blood, collected on day 0 of AZD1222 vaccination. Source of these receptors: an adult in good health.

The chain employs TRBV23-1 and TRBJ2-2, with TRBD2 matching 9 bases. TRBV23-1 is an ORF for which the function is uncertain. CDR3 size: 20 residues. V dropped 3 bases and J dropped 6; count of bases not matched to a gene: 20. CDR3 protein: CASSQQYLLAGKRVAGELFF. The CDR3 DNA reads as TGCGCCAGCAGTCAGCAGTACCTCCTAGCGGGAAAGAGGGTCGCCGGGGAGCTGTTTTTT.

The genes are TRBV30 and TRBJ1-1; D is unclear. This CDR3 spans 11 amino acids. Looked up from germline, CDR1 is GTSNPN and CDR2 is SVGIG (reference sequence). Trimming stripped 4 bases from V and 7 bases from J, with 10 bases between. CDR3 coding DNA: TGTGCCTGGACTGTGGAGGTTGAAGCTTTCTTT. This sequence encodes CAWTVEVEAFF.

The J gene is TRBJ1-6, the V gene TRBV7-2, with unresolved D. From germline, CDR1 is SGHTA and CDR2 FQGNSA. The CDR3 spans 17 residues. Trimming removed 3 bases at V and 5 bases at J, with 17 bases between. CDR3 coding DNA: TGTGCCAGCAGCTTCATCGTACGCCACCAGGATAATTCACCCCTCCACTTT. Amino acids: CASSFIVRHQDNSPLHF.

V usage is TRBV3-1 (or the pseudogene TRBV3-2) and J usage is TRBJ1-1, with D maybe TRBD1 (5 bases). Germline loops: CDR1 LGHDT, CDR2 YNNKEL (reference sequence). CDR3 length equals 14 residues. Trimming took off 2 bases at V and 5 bases at J, with 12 bases between the two ends. The CDR3 is CASSQWGDRTEAFF. CDR3 nucleotide sequence: TGTGCCAGCAGCCAATGGGGGGATAGGACTGAAGCTTTCTTT.

The chain couples TRBV6-2 or TRBV6-3 to TRBJ1-5; D is possibly TRBD1 (5 bases). This CDR3 is 13 amino acids long. V lost 1 base to trimming and J lost 5 bases, with 6 bases between them. Germline CDR1 and CDR2: MNHEY and SVGEGT. CDR3 sequence (DNA): TGTGCCAGCAGTTACTGGGGGGATCAGCCCCAGCATTTT. Protein sequence: CASSYWGDQPQHF.

This clone turned up a few times. V gene TRBV2 combines with J gene TRBJ1-2; the match to TRBD1 covers 8 bases. V was pared by 5 bases and J by 7 bases, with 6 bases of the junction left unmatched. CDR1 is SNHLY, CDR2 FYNNEI, per germline. The CDR3 is 13 residues long. For the CDR3, the DNA is TGTGCCAGCAGTTACAGGGGGGCGAGTGGCTACACCTTC. This gives the protein CASSYRGASGYTF.

The chain combines TRBV9 with TRBJ2-5; D uncertain. Trimming stripped 0 bases from V and 1 base from J, with 7 bases between. The germline V gene encodes CDR1 SGDLS and CDR2 YYNGEE. This CDR3 comprises 14 residues. The CDR3 sequence is CASSVGQPQETQYF. The CDR3 DNA reads TGTGCCAGCAGCGTAGGGCAGCCCCAAGAGACCCAGTACTTC.

The rearrangement links TRBV30 to TRBJ2-2; tentatively, D is TRBD1 (8 bases). CDR3 length equals 15 residues. V was cut by 5 bases and J by 4 bases, with 17 bases left in between. CDR1 and CDR2 (germline): GTSNPN, SVGIG (reference sequence). CDR3 loop: CAWREDRVGTGELFF. CDR3 coding DNA: TGTGCCTGGCGGGAGGACAGGGTTGGCACCGGGGAGCTGTTTTTT.

This clone was detected only a few times. The rearrangement links TRBV19 to TRBJ2-7, with 7 bases that match TRBD2. CDR3 length equals 15 residues. Germline loops: CDR1 LNHDA, CDR2 SQIVND (reference sequence). With V trimmed by 6 bases and J by 0 bases, 8 bases remained unmatched. DNA of the CDR3: TGTGCCAGTAGCCCTGTCGTAGCGGGCTCCTACGAGCAGTACTTC. The encoded protein is CASSPVVAGSYEQYF.

V usage is TRBV30 and J usage is TRBJ2-7; a weak D match, TRBD2 (6 bases). V was cut by 1 base and J by 2 bases, with 6 bases left in between. Per the germline V gene, CDR1 is GTSNPN and CDR2 is SVGIG (reference sequence). This CDR3 has 12 amino acids. The CDR3: CAWSAGAYEQYF. CDR3 in DNA: TGTGCCTGGAGTGCGGGGGCCTACGAGCAGTACTTC.

The chain has TRBV19 and TRBJ1-5, with 7 bases that match TRBD1. This CDR3 is 17 amino acids long. V was clipped by 8 bases and J by 3 bases; unmatched bases: 16. Germline loops: CDR1 LNHDA, CDR2 SQIVND (reference sequence). CDR3 protein: CASAVGQNFFLNQPQHF. The CDR3 region has the DNA TGTGCCAGTGCAGTGGGACAGAACTTCTTTCTCAATCAGCCCCAGCATTTT.

CDR3 in amino acids: CASNLNAGGVYEQYF. As DNA, the CDR3 is TGTGCCAGTAACCTAAATGCGGGCGGAGTGTACGAGCAGTACTTC. The chain is built from TRBV19 and TRBJ2-7; perhaps TRBD2 as D (5 bases). V was shortened by 7 bases and J by 4 bases, with 20 bases between the two germline ends. Germline V lookup: CDR1 LNHDA, CDR2 SQIVND (reference sequence). This CDR3 region has 15 residues.

CDR3 sequence (DNA): TGCAGTGCTAGTGAGGGAGGGGGACTCGGGACCCAGTACTTC. Amino acids: CSASEGGGLGTQYF. The J gene is TRBJ2-5, the V gene TRBV20-1, with TRBD2 as a possible D gene (7 bases). The CDR3 totals 14 residues. CDR1 and CDR2 (germline): DFQATT, SNEGSKA (reference sequence). Between the trimmed V and J ends, which lost 3 bases and 7 bases, there was a span of 18 bases.

The gene calls are TRBV3-1 (or the pseudogene TRBV3-2) and TRBJ2-2, with 9 nucleotides matching TRBD2. The ends lost 4 bases at V and 2 bases at J; junction bases unmatched: 8. The CDR3 spans 17 residues. CDR1 LGHDT and CDR2 YNNKEL come from the germline V gene (reference sequence). The DNA of the CDR3 is TGTGCCAGCAGCCCCGCAGTCCTAGCGGGAAACACCGGGGAGCTGTTTTTT. This encodes CASSPAVLAGNTGELFF.

The V and J genes are TRBV18 and TRBJ1-2; D is undetermined. V lost 3 bases, J lost 8 bases, and 16 bases lay in between. CDR3 length equals 14 residues. CDR1 is KGHSH and CDR2 is LQKENI in the germline V gene. This CDR3 is CASSPEESRSGYTF. CDR3 sequence (DNA): TGTGCCAGCTCACCGGAGGAATCGAGGTCGGGCTACACCTTC.

The chain links TRBV19 to TRBJ1-4; TRBD1 aligns across 10 bases. This CDR3 region has 15 residues. The germline gives CDR1 LNHDA, CDR2 SQIVND (reference sequence). Trimming removed 7 bases from V and 7 bases from J; junction bases left unmatched: 9. The CDR3 nucleotides read TGTGCCAGTACGGGCGACAGGGGGCATGGTGAAAAACTGTTTTTT. It encodes CASTGDRGHGEKLFF.

This chain connects TRBV28 to TRBJ1-4; D may be TRBD1 (5 bases). V was cut by 7 bases and J by 6 bases, with 21 bases left in between. CDR1 is MDHEN, CDR2 SYDVKM, per germline. CDR3 length: 16 amino acids. CDR3 in amino acids: CASTPPGGVRDEKLFF. In nucleotides, the CDR3 is TGTGCCAGCACCCCTCCAGGTGGGGTCAGGGATGAAAAACTGTTTTTT.